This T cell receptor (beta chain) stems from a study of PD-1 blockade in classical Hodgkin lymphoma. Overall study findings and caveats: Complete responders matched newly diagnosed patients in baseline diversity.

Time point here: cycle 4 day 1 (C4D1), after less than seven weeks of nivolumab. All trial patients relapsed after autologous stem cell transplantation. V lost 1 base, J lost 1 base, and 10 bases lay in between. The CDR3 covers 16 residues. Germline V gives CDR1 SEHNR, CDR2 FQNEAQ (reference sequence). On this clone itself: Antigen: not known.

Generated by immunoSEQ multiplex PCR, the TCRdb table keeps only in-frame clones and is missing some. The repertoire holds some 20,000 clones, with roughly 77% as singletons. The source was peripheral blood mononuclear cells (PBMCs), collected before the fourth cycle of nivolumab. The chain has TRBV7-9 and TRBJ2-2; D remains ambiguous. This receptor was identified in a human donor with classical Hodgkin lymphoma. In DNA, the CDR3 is TGTGCCAGCAGCTTAGGGGCTGGCTGGAACACCGGGGAGCTGTTTTTT. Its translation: CASSLGAGWNTGELFF.